The clone carrying this T cell receptor beta chain was counted only a few times. Antigen specificity is unknown. The data derive from a study of regulatory T cells in long-lasting Graves disease. Looking at the study overall: Persistence in Graves' disease required over 5 years of antithyroid drugs plus positive TSH receptor antibodies. Whole-study results and caveats: Preferential use of TRBV28, TRBJ1-2 and TRBJ2-5 was seen in persistent disease. Persistent Graves' patients showed a TCR diversity that was lower than that of newly diagnosed ones.

The V gene end was trimmed by 0 bases and the J gene end by 7 bases; junction bases not matched to a gene: 3. This CDR3 spans 15 amino acids. Per germline, CDR1 LNHNV and CDR2 YYDKDF (reference sequence). Time point indicated: persistent/refractory GD, antithyroid drugs over 5 years with positive TRAb. There was RNA extracted from PBMCs, and the TCR library was made from it. The authors drew about 9 milliliters of peripheral blood into EDTA tubes. Combining iRepertoire HTBI primers with Arm-PCR of CDR3 regions, the authors built TCR beta libraries. MiXCR, applied by TCRdb to the multiplex PCR reads, yields one record per CDR3 protein. The data contain 500,000 to 700,000 distinct CDR3 sequences, around 30% of them singletons.

The source was peripheral blood mononuclear cells (PBMCs), collected when the disease was refractory, from a patient treated with antithyroid drugs. This TCR came from a female donor with Graves disease. V gene TRBV15 combines with J gene TRBJ1-4, with 9 nucleotides matching TRBD1. In DNA form, the CDR3 reads TGTGCCACCAGCAGAGATGAGACAGGGGGTGAAAAACTGTTTTTT. Amino acids: CATSRDETGGEKLFF.